A single sample is the source of the 14 T cell receptor beta chains below, sequenced in a study of shared clonotypes between healthy human individuals. Generated by immunoSEQ multiplex PCR, the TCRdb table keeps only in-frame clones and is missing some. The data contain approximately 100,000 clones, about 63% of them seen just once; the ten biggest clones take up about a quarter. What was sequenced was memory CD8+ T cells sorted from blood. The subset: CD45RO+ cells pooled with CCR7-negative TemRA cells. The receptors come from a woman aged 25 to 39 in good health.

The CDR3 DNA is TGTGCCAGCTCGCACCCCGCGGGGCGGGCTGAAAAACTGTTTTTT. It yields the protein CASSHPAGRAEKLFF. The J gene is TRBJ1-4, the V gene TRBV18; D might be TRBD1 (5 bases). Germline loops: CDR1 KGHSH, CDR2 LQKENI. The CDR3 is 15 residues long. Trimming took off 6 bases at V and 7 bases at J, with 18 bases between the two ends.

V is TRBV25-1 and J is TRBJ1-1; no reliable D call. Germline CDR1 reads MGHDK; CDR2 reads SYGVNS. V was pared by 3 bases and J by 4 bases, with 15 bases between. The CDR3 runs 15 residues. CDR3 sequence: CASSDISVGSTEAFF. For the CDR3, the DNA is TGTGCCAGCAGTGATATTTCCGTTGGGTCCACTGAAGCTTTCTTT.

The gene calls are TRBV2 and TRBJ2-5; no definite D call. Deletions cut 4 bases from V and 5 bases from J, with 5 bases between. Germline CDR1 reads SNHLY; CDR2 reads FYNNEI. The CDR3 consists of 11 residues. The CDR3 sequence: CASSVRETQYF. As DNA, the CDR3 is TGTGCCAGCAGTGTGCGGGAGACCCAGTACTTC.

This clone was observed a few times. V is TRBV25-1 and J is TRBJ2-1; 7 nucleotides match TRBD1. Per the germline V gene, CDR1 is MGHDK and CDR2 is SYGVNS. This CDR3 spans 16 amino acids. With 6 bases clipped from V and 1 base from J, the junction kept 9 bases outside the gene matches. Written as DNA, the CDR3 is TGTGCCAGCAGCGGACAGGTTGACTTATCCTACAATGAGCAGTTCTTC. Its translation is CASSGQVDLSYNEQFF.

The chain uses TRBV6-1 and TRBJ1-5; TRBD1 might be the D (6 bases). CDR3 length equals 14 residues. CDR1 is MNHNS and CDR2 is SASEGT in the germline V gene. The V end was cut by 1 base, the J end by 5 bases, with 9 bases between. The CDR3 sequence: CASSEVQGYQPQHF. DNA of the CDR3: TGTGCCAGCAGTGAAGTCCAGGGGTATCAGCCCCAGCATTTT.

This clone came up a few times. The CDR3 DNA sequence: TGTGCCAGCAGTGGCCTGGGACACCATGAGCAGTTCTTC. It encodes CASSGLGHHEQFF. The V call is TRBV25-1, the J call TRBJ2-1; D possibly corresponds to TRBD1 (6 bases). CDR1 MGHDK and CDR2 SYGVNS come from the germline V gene. The CDR3 contains 13 residues. Trimming removed 4 bases from V and 8 bases from J, with 12 bases in between. The complete variable domain, with remaining parts taken from reference TRBV25-1 and TRBJ2-1, reads EADIYQTPRYLVIGTGKKITLECSQTMGHDKMYWYQQDPGMELHLIHYSYGVNSTEKGDLSSESTVSRIRTEHFPLTLESARPSHTSQYLCASSGLGHHEQFFGPGTRLTVL.

V gene TRBV7-9 combines with J gene TRBJ2-2; 9 nucleotides match TRBD1. This CDR3 is built from 16 residues. CDR1 and CDR2 from the germline V gene are SEHNR and FQNEAQ (reference sequence). V trimming: 5 bases; J trimming: 5 bases; junction bases outside the gene matches: 9. CDR3: CASSQTGGWATGELFF. Here the CDR3 DNA reads TGTGCCAGCAGCCAGACAGGGGGTTGGGCGACCGGGGAGCTGTTTTTT.

The chain has TRBV11-2 and TRBJ2-7; D is tentatively TRBD1 or TRBD2 (5 bases each). The CDR3 runs 15 residues. Trimming pared 5 bases from V and 0 bases from J, leaving 14 bases between. Germline CDR1 is SGHAT and CDR2 is FQNNGV. The CDR3, as DNA: TGTGCCAGCAGCCCGGGGCCTCGACACTCCTACGAGCAGTACTTC. The encoded protein is CASSPGPRHSYEQYF.

A single count supports this clone. The gene calls are TRBV6-5 and TRBJ1-2; 10 bases match TRBD1. Germline assignment: CDR1 MNHEY and CDR2 SVGAGI. The CDR3 runs to 14 residues. V gave up 5 bases and J gave up 4 bases; unmatched junction bases: 4. The CDR3 protein is CASSHRDRGYGYTF. The CDR3 coding sequence is TGTGCCAGCAGTCATAGGGACAGGGGCTATGGCTACACCTTC.

Here the CDR3 DNA reads TGTGCCAGCAGCCCCGGACTAGCGGGGCCTAGCACAGATACGCAGTATTTT. It codes for CASSPGLAGPSTDTQYF. This chain uses TRBV2 with TRBJ2-3; 12 nucleotides match TRBD2. Germline V CDR1 and CDR2: SNHLY, FYNNEI. The CDR3 consists of 17 residues. With V trimmed by 6 bases and J by 0 bases, 7 bases remained unmatched.

The rearrangement links TRBV6-4 to TRBJ2-1; 8 nucleotides align to TRBD2. The germline CDR1 and CDR2 sequences are MRHNA and SNTAGT. The CDR3 is 15 amino acids. Trimming took 4 bases from V and 6 from J; bases not matched to a gene: 8. The CDR3 loop is CASSAEGGTSNEQFF. The CDR3 nucleotides read TGTGCCAGCAGTGCCGAGGGAGGGACTAGCAATGAGCAGTTCTTC.

The chain recombines TRBV28 with TRBJ2-3, with a tentative D call TRBD2 (6 bases). Germline-derived CDR1 and CDR2 are MDHEN and SYDVKM. The CDR3 spans 18 residues. The germline V and J ends were trimmed by 6 bases and 4 bases, with 26 bases remaining between them. CDR3 region: CASRGSFRRDFLADTQYF. The DNA for the CDR3 is TGTGCCAGCAGGGGTTCTTTCCGCAGGGACTTTCTCGCAGATACGCAGTATTTT.

The J gene is TRBJ2-1, the V gene TRBV21-1; TRBD1, the D gene given by the table, was not confirmed from the DNA. TRBV21-1 is a pseudogene locus. The CDR3 runs to 14 residues. CDR3 sequence reads: CASSKTGKYHEQFF. The CDR3 DNA reads TGTGCCAGCAGCAAAACAGGTAAGTACCATGAGCAGTTCTTC.

The rearrangement uses TRBV5-4 and TRBJ1-2; 9 nucleotides match TRBD1. Germline V gene sequence: CDR1 SGHNT, CDR2 YYREEE (reference sequence). J lost 6 bases, V lost 2 bases, and 8 bases had no gene match. There are 15 residues in the CDR3. The CDR3 sequence is CASSFGQGQIDGYTF. The DNA for the CDR3 is TGTGCCAGCAGCTTTGGACAGGGGCAAATTGATGGCTACACCTTC.